This T cell receptor (beta chain) was captured in a study of chemoradiotherapy in HPV16-positive cancers. Study results and limitations: During treatment, candidate HPV-specific clones and E7-related motifs expanded in tumor. HPV-responsive T-cell expansion during chemoradiotherapy was linked to improved recurrence-free survival in HPV16-positive patients. HPV-specific T cells were functionally defined from only a couple of HPV16-positive patients.

For this clone: Its specificity is not known.

V lost 2 bases and J 0 bases, leaving 8 bases between the germline ends. The CDR3 consists of 14 residues. CDR1 and CDR2 (germline): SQVTM, ANQGSEA. Sequencing used immunoSEQ multiplex PCR; TCRdb keeps in-frame clones, though not all of them. Found here are some 20,000 clones, approximately 73% of them singletons; the top ten hold about 2.4%. Repertoires were sampled repeatedly during chemoradiotherapy. Collection of the sample occurred from a patient who underwent chemoradiotherapy. This clonotype originated in a human donor with HPV-associated anogenital cancer. The genes are TRBV29-1 and TRBJ2-4, with a tentative D call TRBD2 (6 bases). This chain's CDR3 is CSVETGVAKNIQYF. The CDR3 DNA reads TGCAGCGTTGAAACGGGGGTAGCCAAAAACATTCAGTACTTC.